This TCR beta chain was sequenced during a study of cytotoxic CD8 clonotypes in ibrutinib-treated CLL. Only in-frame clones appear in the TCRdb table, and some are missing; sequencing was by immunoSEQ multiplex PCR. Counted here are 250,000 to 350,000 clones, approximately 76% occurring once; the ten biggest clones make up roughly 5.7%. V was pared by 5 bases and J by 2 bases, with 5 bases between. There are 13 residues in the CDR3. CDR1 and CDR2 from the germline V gene are SGHRS and YFSETQ. This material consisted of PBMCs, taken at disease progression, from a patient treated with ibrutinib. The rearrangement joins TRBV5-1 to TRBJ2-6; D is unresolved. This TCR derives from a human donor with chronic lymphocytic leukemia. DNA of the CDR3: TGCGCCAGCAGGCTGCCTGGGGCCAACGTCCTGACTTTC. Translation: CASRLPGANVLTF.